Listed below are T cell receptor beta chains from one sample, sequenced in a study of cytomegalovirus exposure and HLA in healthy donors. Produced via immunoSEQ multiplex PCR; TCRdb's table is partial and in-frame only. The data hold around 100,000 clones, with roughly 76% observed a single time. The sample consisted of PBMCs. These receptors all stem from a woman in her sixties in good health and CMV-seropositive. Both conserved end residues are part of each CDR3. D genes are given only for firm matches. Rows may omit the clone size; those that give it use once, few, many or a size class.

few	TRBV7-9	TRBJ2-7	TRBD2	CASSLAGLELSEQYF	TGTGCCAGCAGCTTAGCCGGACTAGAGCTTAGCGAGCAGTACTTC
-	TRBV11-1	TRBJ2-1	-	CASTPFPFSYNEQFF	TGTGCCAGCACCCCTTTCCCCTTCTCCTACAATGAGCAGTTCTTC
-	TRBV18	TRBJ2-5	TRBD2	CASRLAGGSETQYF	TGTGCCAGCCGGCTAGCGGGAGGGTCAGAGACCCAGTACTTC
once	TRBV5-1	TRBJ1-2	-	CASSLGGPLPGYTF	TGCGCCAGCAGCTTGGGAGGCCCCTTGCCTGGCTACACCTTC
-	TRBV5-1	TRBJ2-1	TRBD2	CASSSGLANYNEQFF	TGCGCCAGCAGCTCCGGACTAGCCAACTACAATGAGCAGTTCTTC
-	TRBV2	TRBJ2-1	TRBD2	CASSDGLAGANEQFF	TGTGCCAGCAGTGACGGACTAGCGGGAGCCAATGAGCAGTTCTTC
-	TRBV7-3	TRBJ2-2	-	CASSLISGGEPFF	TGTGCCAGCAGCTTAATATCTGGCGGGGAGCCGTTTTTT
-	TRBV5-4	TRBJ2-3	TRBD2	CASSLGLAGGTDTQYF	TGTGCCAGCAGCTTGGGACTAGCGGGTGGCACAGATACGCAGTATTTT
-	TRBV19	TRBJ1-5	-	CASSSRTDQPQHF	TGTGCCAGTAGTTCCCGGACAGACCAGCCCCAGCATTTT
-	TRBV29-1	TRBJ1-1	-	CSVGGGTEAFF	TGCAGCGTTGGGGGGGGCACTGAAGCTTTCTTT
-	TRBV20-1	TRBJ2-1	-	CSAPSGQEQFF	TGCAGTGCGCCGAGTGGACAGGAGCAGTTCTTC
-	TRBV5-6	TRBJ2-5	TRBD1	CASSYGQGQETQYF	TGTGCCAGCAGCTATGGACAGGGGCAAGAGACCCAGTACTTC
-	TRBV5-4	TRBJ1-2	TRBD1	CASSFIEWAGGTYGYTF	TGTGCCAGCAGCTTTATCGAGTGGGCAGGGGGGACCTATGGCTACACCTTC
-	TRBV13	TRBJ2-6	-	CASSLNRVSGANVLTF	TGTGCCAGCAGCTTGAACAGGGTGTCTGGGGCCAACGTCCTGACTTTC
-	TRBV6-6	TRBJ2-7	-	CASSPKAGTLSYEQYF	TGTGCCAGCAGCCCAAAAGCCGGGACACTCTCCTACGAGCAGTACTTC
-	TRBV12-5	TRBJ2-1	TRBD1	CASGLDRGVGNEQFF	TGTGCTAGTGGCCTTGACAGGGGAGTGGGAAATGAGCAGTTCTTC
-	TRBV9	TRBJ1-5	-	CASSVGVGRDQPQHF	TGTGCCAGCAGCGTAGGGGTCGGGAGGGACCAGCCCCAGCATTTT
-	TRBV4-2	TRBJ2-1	TRBD2	CASSQDRLLAGVGGQFF	TGTGCCAGCAGCCAAGATAGGTTGCTAGCGGGAGTAGGCGGGCAGTTCTTC
-	TRBV6-5	TRBJ1-2	-	CASRGRGRNYGYTF	TGTGCCAGCAGAGGCAGGGGACGCAACTATGGCTACACCTTC
-	TRBV18	TRBJ1-2	-	CASSPAPRGGYTF	TGTGCCAGCTCACCGGCACCCAGGGGTGGCTACACCTTC
-	TRBV30	TRBJ1-5	TRBD1	CAWSPTRTGGVQPQHF	TGTGCCTGGAGCCCAACCCGGACAGGGGGTGTTCAGCCCCAGCATTTT
once	TRBV6-1	TRBJ1-1	-	CASSEYGGAGNTEAFF	TGTGCCAGCAGTGAATATGGGGGCGCGGGGAACACTGAAGCTTTCTTT
-	TRBV29-1	TRBJ1-1	-	CSVFGNTEAFF	TGCAGCGTTTTCGGGAACACTGAAGCTTTCTTT
-	TRBV7-6	TRBJ1-5	TRBD1	CASSSVIRTGWDSNQPQHF	TGTGCCAGCAGCTCGGTAATCCGGACAGGGTGGGATAGCAATCAGCCCCAGCATTTT
-	TRBV4-1	TRBJ2-1	TRBD1	CASSREGAGTYNEQFF	TGCGCCAGCAGCCGAGAGGGGGCGGGCACCTACAATGAGCAGTTCTTC
-	TRBV2	TRBJ2-7	TRBD2	CASSPRGLAGHSYEQYF	TGTGCCAGCAGCCCCCGGGGACTAGCGGGCCACTCCTACGAGCAGTACTTC
-	TRBV30	TRBJ2-7	-	CAWSGATYEQYF	TGTGCCTGGAGTGGGGCTACCTACGAGCAGTACTTC
-	TRBV2	TRBJ2-7	-	CASSDTSFSYEQYF	TGTGCCAGCAGTGATACTAGCTTCTCCTACGAGCAGTACTTC
-	TRBV7-7	TRBJ1-5	-	CASSTGPNQPQHF	TGTGCTAGCAGCACAGGACCCAATCAGCCCCAGCATTTT
once	TRBV27	TRBJ2-7	TRBD1	CASSLGPPGQGTYEQYF	TGTGCCAGCAGTTTGGGACCTCCGGGACAGGGAACCTACGAGCAGTACTTC
-	TRBV4-2	TRBJ2-7	TRBD2	CASSQGLAEGGQYF	TGTGCCAGCAGCCAAGGACTAGCGGAAGGGGGGCAGTACTTC
-	TRBV6-1	TRBJ2-3	TRBD2	CASRELAGHTDTQYF	TGTGCCAGCAGGGAACTAGCGGGTCACACAGATACGCAGTATTTT
few	TRBV4-2	TRBJ1-4	-	CASSQEPVGANNEKLFF	TGTGCCAGCAGCCAAGAGCCGGTGGGGGCTAATAATGAAAAACTGTTTTTT
-	TRBV6-6	TRBJ1-6	-	CASSYPPGHNSPLHF	TGTGCCAGCAGTTACCCCCCTGGGCATAATTCACCCCTCCACTTT
-	TRBV30	TRBJ2-1	-	CAWRRGWNEQFF	TGTGCCTGGAGACGGGGGTGGAATGAGCAGTTCTTC
-	TRBV4-1	TRBJ2-1	-	CASSQVGNYNEQFF	TGCGCCAGCAGCCAAGTCGGGAACTACAATGAGCAGTTCTTC
few	TRBV29-1	TRBJ2-1	-	CSVIGSISYNEQFF	TGCAGCGTTATCGGGTCAATCTCCTACAATGAGCAGTTCTTC
-	TRBV6-5	TRBJ2-3	TRBD2	CASRISGISSDTQYF	TGTGCCAGCAGAATAAGCGGGATTTCCTCAGATACGCAGTATTTT
-	TRBV2	TRBJ2-7	TRBD2	CASNRGAYEQYF	TGTGCCAGCAATCGGGGGGCCTACGAGCAGTACTTC
-	TRBV5-4	TRBJ2-3	TRBD2	CASSFSGRGTDTQYF	TGTGCCAGCAGCTTTAGCGGGAGGGGCACAGATACGCAGTATTTT
-	TRBV28	TRBJ2-7	TRBD2	CAIRSGLAGGSYEQYF	TGTGCCATCCGATCGGGACTAGCGGGAGGTTCCTACGAGCAGTACTTC
-	TRBV5-1	TRBJ2-1	TRBD2	CASSASHGTSGYNEQFF	TGCGCCAGCAGCGCATCGCATGGGACTAGCGGCTACAATGAGCAGTTCTTC
-	TRBV10-2	TRBJ2-1	-	CASTRSDYNEQFF	TGCGCCAGCACCCGGTCTGACTACAATGAGCAGTTCTTC
-	TRBV7-9	TRBJ2-1	-	CASSLAGLNEQFF	TGTGCCAGCAGCTTGGCGGGCCTCAATGAGCAGTTCTTC
-	TRBV18	TRBJ1-1	-	CASSPQGSTEAFF	TGTGCCAGCTCACCCCAGGGAAGCACTGAAGCTTTCTTT
few	TRBV6-5	TRBJ1-3	-	CASSYSPTFPDTIYF	TGTGCCAGCAGTTACTCACCAACCTTCCCGGACACCATATATTTT
once	TRBV7-2	TRBJ1-2	-	CASSTGQAVGYGYTF	TGTGCCAGCAGCACCGGACAAGCTGTGGGCTATGGCTACACCTTC
-	TRBV28	TRBJ2-7	TRBD1	CASSPQGVSYEQYF	TGTGCCAGCAGTCCCCAGGGGGTATCCTACGAGCAGTACTTC
-	TRBV4-2	TRBJ1-5	-	CASSQDGGQPQHF	TGTGCCAGCAGCCAAGACGGGGGTCAGCCCCAGCATTTT
-	TRBV28	TRBJ1-3	TRBD1	CASETGGSGNTIYF	TGTGCCAGCGAGACAGGGGGTTCTGGAAACACCATATATTTT
few	TRBV5-1	TRBJ1-3	-	CASQRYSGNTIYF	TGCGCCAGCCAGAGGTACTCTGGAAACACCATATATTTT
few	TRBV10-3	TRBJ2-1	TRBD2	CAISETAGVDNEQFF	TGTGCCATCAGTGAGACAGCGGGAGTCGACAATGAGCAGTTCTTC
-	TRBV27	TRBJ2-2	-	CASSLRGGTGELFF	TGTGCCAGCAGTCTTAGGGGCGGCACCGGGGAGCTGTTTTTT
-	TRBV2	TRBJ2-7	TRBD2	CASRKLAGVDYEQYF	TGTGCCAGCAGGAAACTAGCGGGAGTCGACTACGAGCAGTACTTC
few	TRBV9	TRBJ2-5	-	CASSAGIQETQYF	TGTGCCAGCAGCGCAGGGATCCAAGAGACCCAGTACTTC
-	TRBV28	TRBJ1-2	-	CASSPSGGYGYTF	TGTGCCAGCAGTCCGAGTGGGGGGTATGGCTACACCTTC
-	TRBV5-1	TRBJ1-2	-	CASSLAGYGYTF	TGCGCCAGCAGCTTGGCAGGATATGGCTACACCTTC
-	TRBV4-1	TRBJ2-3	-	CASSQEVRGIDTQYF	TGCGCCAGCAGCCAAGAGGTTAGGGGGATAGATACGCAGTATTTT
-	TRBV28	TRBJ2-7	-	CASSSPQGATISYEQYF	TGTGCCAGCAGTTCACCACAGGGCGCCACAATCTCCTACGAGCAGTACTTC
-	TRBV21-1	TRBJ1-5	-	CASSKDRNNQPQHF	TGTGCCAGCAGCAAAGATCGTAACAATCAGCCCCAGCATTTT